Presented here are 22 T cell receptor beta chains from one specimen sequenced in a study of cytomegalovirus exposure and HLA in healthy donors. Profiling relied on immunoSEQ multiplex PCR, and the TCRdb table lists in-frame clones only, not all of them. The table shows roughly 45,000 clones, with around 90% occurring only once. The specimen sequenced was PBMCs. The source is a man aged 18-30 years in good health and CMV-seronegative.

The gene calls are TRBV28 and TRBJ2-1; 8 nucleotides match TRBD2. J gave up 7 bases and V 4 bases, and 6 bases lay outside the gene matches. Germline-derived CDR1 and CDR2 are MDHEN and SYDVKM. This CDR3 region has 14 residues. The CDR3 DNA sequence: TGTGCCAGCAGTTATCCGGGAGGGGTTAATGAGCAGTTCTTC. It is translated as CASSYPGGVNEQFF.

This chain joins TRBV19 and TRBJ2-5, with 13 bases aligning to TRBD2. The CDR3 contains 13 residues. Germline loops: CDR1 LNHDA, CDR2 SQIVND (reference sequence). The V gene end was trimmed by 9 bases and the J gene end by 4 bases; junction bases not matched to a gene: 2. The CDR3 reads CASRLAGGETQYF. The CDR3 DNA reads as TGTGCCAGCAGACTAGCGGGAGGAGAGACCCAGTACTTC.

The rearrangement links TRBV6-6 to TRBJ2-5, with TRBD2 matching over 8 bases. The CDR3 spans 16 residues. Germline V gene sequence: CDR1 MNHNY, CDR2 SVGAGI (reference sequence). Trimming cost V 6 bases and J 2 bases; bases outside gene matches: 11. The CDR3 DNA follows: TGTGCCAGCAGCCCCCTTAGAGCGGGGGCACAAGAGACCCAGTACTTC. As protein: CASSPLRAGAQETQYF.

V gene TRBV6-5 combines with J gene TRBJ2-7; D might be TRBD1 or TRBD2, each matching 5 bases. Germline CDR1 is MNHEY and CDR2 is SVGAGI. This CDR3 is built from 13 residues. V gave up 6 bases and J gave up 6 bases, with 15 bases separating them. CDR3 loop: CASSYGASREQYF. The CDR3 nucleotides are TGTGCCAGCAGCTACGGGGCATCCCGCGAGCAGTACTTC.

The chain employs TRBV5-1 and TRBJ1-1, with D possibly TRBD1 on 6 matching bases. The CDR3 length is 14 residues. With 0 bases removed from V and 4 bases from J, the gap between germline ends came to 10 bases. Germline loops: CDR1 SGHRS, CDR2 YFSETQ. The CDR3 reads CASSLDRVTTEAFF. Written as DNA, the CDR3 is TGCGCCAGCAGCTTGGACAGGGTGACCACTGAAGCTTTCTTT.

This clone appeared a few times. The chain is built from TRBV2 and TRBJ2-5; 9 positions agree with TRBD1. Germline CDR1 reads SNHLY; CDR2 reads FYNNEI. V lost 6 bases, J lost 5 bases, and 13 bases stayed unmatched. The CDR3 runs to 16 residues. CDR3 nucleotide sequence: TGTGCCAGCAGCGACACCGGGACAGGGTTCGGGGAGACCCAGTACTTC. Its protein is CASSDTGTGFGETQYF.

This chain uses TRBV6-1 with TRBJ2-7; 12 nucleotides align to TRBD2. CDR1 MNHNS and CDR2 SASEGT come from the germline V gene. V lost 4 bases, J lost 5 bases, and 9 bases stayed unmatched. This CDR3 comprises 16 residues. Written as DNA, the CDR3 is TGTGCCAGCAGTGCCGTGGCTAGCGGGGGGGCCGACGAGCAGTACTTC. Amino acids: CASSAVASGGADEQYF.

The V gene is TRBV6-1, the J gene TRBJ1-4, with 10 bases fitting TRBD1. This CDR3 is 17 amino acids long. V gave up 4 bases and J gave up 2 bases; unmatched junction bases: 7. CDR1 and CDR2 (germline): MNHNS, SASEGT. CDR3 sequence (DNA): TGTGCCAGCAGTGCCCGGACAGGGGGGAGGACTAATGAAAAACTGTTTTTT. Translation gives CASSARTGGRTNEKLFF.

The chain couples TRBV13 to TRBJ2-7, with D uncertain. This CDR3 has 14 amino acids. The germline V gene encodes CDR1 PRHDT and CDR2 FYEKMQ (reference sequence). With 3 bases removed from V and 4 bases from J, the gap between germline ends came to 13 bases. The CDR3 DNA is TGTGCCAGCAGCTTGAGTTCCATCCAATACGAGCAGTACTTC. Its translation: CASSLSSIQYEQYF.

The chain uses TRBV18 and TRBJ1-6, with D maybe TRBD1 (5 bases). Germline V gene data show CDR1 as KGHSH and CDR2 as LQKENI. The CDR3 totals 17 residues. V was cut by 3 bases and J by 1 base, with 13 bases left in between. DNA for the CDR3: TGTGCCAGCTCACCCCTACCGGGGGAGTCCTATAATTCACCCCTCCACTTT. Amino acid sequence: CASSPLPGESYNSPLHF. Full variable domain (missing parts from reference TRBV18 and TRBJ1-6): NAGVMQNPRHLVRRRGQEARLRCSPMKGHSHVYWYRQLPEEGLKFMVYLQKENIIDESGMPKERFSAEFPKEGPSILRIQQVVRGDSAAYFCASSPLPGESYNSPLHFGNGTRLTVT.

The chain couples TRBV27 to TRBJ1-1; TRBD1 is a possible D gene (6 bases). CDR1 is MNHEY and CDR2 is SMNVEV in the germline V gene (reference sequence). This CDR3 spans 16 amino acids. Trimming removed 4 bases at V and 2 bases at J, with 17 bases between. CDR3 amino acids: CASSSPAGGPNTEAFF. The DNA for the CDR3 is TGTGCCAGCAGTTCCCCCGCGGGGGGGCCAAACACTGAAGCTTTCTTT.

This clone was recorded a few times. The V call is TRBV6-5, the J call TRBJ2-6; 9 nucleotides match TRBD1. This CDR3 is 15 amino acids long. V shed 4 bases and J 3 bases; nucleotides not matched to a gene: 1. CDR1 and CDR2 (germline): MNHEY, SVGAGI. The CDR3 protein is CASSWTGDGANVLTF. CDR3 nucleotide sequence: TGTGCCAGCAGTTGGACAGGGGATGGGGCCAACGTCCTGACTTTC.

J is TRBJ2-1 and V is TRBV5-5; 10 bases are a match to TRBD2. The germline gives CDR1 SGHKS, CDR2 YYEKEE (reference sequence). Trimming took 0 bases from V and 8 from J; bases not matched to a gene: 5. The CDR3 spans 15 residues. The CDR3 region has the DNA TGTGCCAGCAGCTTGGCCCGAGCGGGAGGGCATGAGCAGTTCTTC. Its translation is CASSLARAGGHEQFF.

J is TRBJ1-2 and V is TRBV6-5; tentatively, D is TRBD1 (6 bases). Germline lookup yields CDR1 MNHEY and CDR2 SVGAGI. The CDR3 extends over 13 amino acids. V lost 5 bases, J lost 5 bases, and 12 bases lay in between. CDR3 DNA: TGTGCCAGCAGTCGGACAGCTACGTATGGCTACACCTTC. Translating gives CASSRTATYGYTF.

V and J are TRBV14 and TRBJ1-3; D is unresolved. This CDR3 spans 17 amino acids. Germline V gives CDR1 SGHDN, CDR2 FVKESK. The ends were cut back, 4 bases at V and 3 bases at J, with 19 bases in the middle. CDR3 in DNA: TGTGCCAGCAGCCCGGGATTTCACCGAGTGGGTGGAAACACCATATATTTT. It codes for CASSPGFHRVGGNTIYF.

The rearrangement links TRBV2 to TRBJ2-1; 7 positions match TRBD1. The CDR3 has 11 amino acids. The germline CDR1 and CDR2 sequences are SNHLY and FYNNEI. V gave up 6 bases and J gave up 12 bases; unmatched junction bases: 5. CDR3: CASRLTGRQFF. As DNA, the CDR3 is TGTGCCAGCAGGTTGACAGGGCGGCAGTTCTTC.

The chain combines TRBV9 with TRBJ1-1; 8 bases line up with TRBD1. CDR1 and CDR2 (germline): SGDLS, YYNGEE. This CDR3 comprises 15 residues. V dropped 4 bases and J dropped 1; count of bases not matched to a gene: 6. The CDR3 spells CASSLDRGQNTEAFF. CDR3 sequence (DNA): TGTGCCAGCAGCCTCGACAGGGGACAGAACACTGAAGCTTTCTTT.

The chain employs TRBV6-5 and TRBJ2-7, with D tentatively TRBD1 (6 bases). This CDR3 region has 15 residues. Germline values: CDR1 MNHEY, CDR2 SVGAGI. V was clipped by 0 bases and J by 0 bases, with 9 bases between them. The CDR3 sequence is CASSYSLDSSYEQYF. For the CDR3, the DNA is TGTGCCAGCAGTTACTCCTTGGACAGCTCCTACGAGCAGTACTTC.

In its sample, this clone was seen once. The CDR3 bases are TGTGCCAGTAGTAGGGGACATTTTGACACTGAAGCTTTCTTT. Its protein product is CASSRGHFDTEAFF. This chain connects TRBV19 to TRBJ1-1, with D possibly TRBD1 on 6 matching bases. Between the trimmed V and J ends, which lost 4 bases and 3 bases, there was a span of 12 bases. Germline V gene sequence: CDR1 LNHDA, CDR2 SQIVND (reference sequence). This CDR3 has 14 residues. Based on the CDR3 plus reference TRBV19 and TRBJ1-1, the full variable domain is DGGITQSPKYLFRKEGQNVTLSCEQNLNHDAMYWYRQDPGQGLRLIYYSQIVNDFQKGDIAEGYSVSREKKESFPLTVTSAQKNPTAFYLCASSRGHFDTEAFFGQGTRLTVV.

CDR3 in amino acids: CASLGGSGELFF. Here the CDR3 DNA reads TGCGCCAGCTTGGGGGGTTCCGGGGAGCTGTTTTTT. This chain uses TRBV5-1 with TRBJ2-2, with a weak D call TRBD2 (6 bases). With 7 bases removed from V and 6 bases from J, the gap between germline ends came to 10 bases. The CDR3 covers 12 residues. Germline V gene lookup returns CDR1 SGHRS and CDR2 YFSETQ.

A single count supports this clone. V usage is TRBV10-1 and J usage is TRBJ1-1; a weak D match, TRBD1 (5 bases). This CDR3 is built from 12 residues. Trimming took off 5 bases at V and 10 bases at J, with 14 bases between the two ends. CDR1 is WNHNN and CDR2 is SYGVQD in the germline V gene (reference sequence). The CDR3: CASSSEGRGAFF. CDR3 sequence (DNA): TGCGCCAGCAGTTCGGAGGGGCGCGGAGCTTTCTTT.

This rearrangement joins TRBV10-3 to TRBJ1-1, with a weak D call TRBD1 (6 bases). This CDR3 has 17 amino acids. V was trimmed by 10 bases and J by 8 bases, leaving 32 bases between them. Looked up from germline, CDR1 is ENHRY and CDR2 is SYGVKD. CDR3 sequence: CATYNLTGAVRGREAFF. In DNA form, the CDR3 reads TGTGCCACCTATAACCTGACAGGTGCGGTACGAGGGCGGGAAGCTTTCTTT.